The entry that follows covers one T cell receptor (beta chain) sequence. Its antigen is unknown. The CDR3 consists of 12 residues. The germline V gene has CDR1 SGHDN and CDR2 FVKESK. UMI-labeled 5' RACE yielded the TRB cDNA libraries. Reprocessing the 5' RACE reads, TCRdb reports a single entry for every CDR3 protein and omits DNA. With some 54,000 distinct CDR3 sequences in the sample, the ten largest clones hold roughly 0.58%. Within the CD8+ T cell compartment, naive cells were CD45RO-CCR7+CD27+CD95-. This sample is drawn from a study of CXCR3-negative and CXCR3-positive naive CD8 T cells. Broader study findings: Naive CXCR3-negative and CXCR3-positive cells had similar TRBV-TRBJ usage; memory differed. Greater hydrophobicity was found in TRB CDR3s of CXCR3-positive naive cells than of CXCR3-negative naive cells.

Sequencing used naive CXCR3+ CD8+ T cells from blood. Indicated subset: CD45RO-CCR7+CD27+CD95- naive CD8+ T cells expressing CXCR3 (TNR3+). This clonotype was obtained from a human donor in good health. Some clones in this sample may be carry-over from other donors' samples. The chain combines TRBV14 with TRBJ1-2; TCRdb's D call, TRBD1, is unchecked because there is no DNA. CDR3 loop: CASSPGPGGYTF.